A single sample is the source of the 10 T cell receptor beta chains below, sequenced in a study of radiotherapy plus CTLA-4 blockade in lung cancer (dated by TCRdb to the late 2010s). Library preparation employed the immunoSEQ multiplex PCR assay. TCRdb re-hosts the immuneACCESS table, in-frame sequences only. Its copies lack some clones; in the studies checked, an unresolved V gene accounts for under half of them, and the cause for the rest is not known. The table for this sample lists some 78,000 clones; approximately 86% of them were counted only once. Together, the top ten hold about 2% of the sample. The material sequenced was peripheral blood, taken from a patient treated with radiotherapy plus ipilimumab. These receptors were taken from a human donor with non-small cell lung cancer who had a partial response to radiotherapy plus ipilimumab.

This rearrangement joins TRBV6-5 to TRBJ2-7; TRBD2 is a possible D gene (6 bases). The V gene's germline CDR1 is MNHEY and CDR2 SVGAGI. This CDR3 comprises 12 residues. V was clipped by 4 bases and J by 5 bases, with 9 bases between them. The CDR3 loop is CASSSWEDEQYV. DNA of the CDR3: TGTGCCAGCAGTTCGTGGGAGGACGAGCAGTACGTC.

This chain joins TRBV27 and TRBJ2-2, with TRBD2 identical over 8 bases. V gave up 4 bases and J gave up 7 bases; unmatched junction bases: 11. The CDR3 spans 16 residues. CDR1 and CDR2 from the germline V gene are MNHEY and SMNVEV (reference sequence). The CDR3 DNA is TGTGCCAGCAGTTCCTCAGCGGGAGAATTTCACGGGGAGCTGTTTTTT. Translated: CASSSSAGEFHGELFF.

There are a few counts of this clone. The chain employs TRBV19 and TRBJ1-3; no definite D call. CDR1 is LNHDA and CDR2 is SQIVND in the germline V gene (reference sequence). The CDR3 runs to 12 residues. Trimming cost V 3 bases and J 7 bases, with 7 bases left between them. The CDR3 loop is CASSMNFNTIYF. The DNA for the CDR3 is TGTGCCAGTAGTATGAACTTCAACACCATATATTTT.

V gene TRBV28 combines with J gene TRBJ2-7, with a weak D call TRBD2 (6 bases). Deletions cut 6 bases from V and 7 bases from J, with 22 bases between. Germline-derived CDR1 and CDR2 are MDHEN and SYDVKM. There are 15 residues in the CDR3. The CDR3 reads CASSGSASVGREQYV. DNA for the CDR3: TGTGCCAGCAGCGGGTCGGCTAGCGTCGGACGGGAGCAGTACGTC.

The chain uses TRBV9 and TRBJ1-4; D not resolved. V was cut by 4 bases and J by 5 bases, with 12 bases left in between. The CDR3 spans 14 residues. Germline V CDR1 and CDR2: SGDLS, YYNGEE. The CDR3 is CASSQRQTNEKLFF. CDR3 DNA sequence: TGTGCCAGCAGCCAGCGGCAGACAAATGAAAAACTGTTTTTT.

The gene calls are TRBV19 and TRBJ2-5; TRBD1 matches at 8 bases. In germline, CDR1 is LNHDA, CDR2 SQIVND (reference sequence). The CDR3 is 12 residues long. Trimming took 4 bases from V and 5 from J; bases not matched to a gene: 0. The CDR3: CASSTGGETQYF. CDR3 in DNA: TGTGCCAGTAGTACAGGGGGCGAGACCCAGTACTTC.

The V call is TRBV5-4, the J call TRBJ2-7; the match to TRBD1 covers 8 bases. Trimming at V came to 4 bases and at J to 5 bases, leaving 14 bases not matched to a gene. CDR3 length: 16 residues. Germline-derived CDR1 and CDR2 are SGHNT and YYREEE (reference sequence). The CDR3 loop reads CASSPNVAGGWHEQYF. The CDR3 nucleotides read TGTGCCAGCAGCCCTAACGTGGCAGGGGGCTGGCACGAGCAGTACTTC.

V usage is TRBV19 and J usage is TRBJ1-6; a possible D gene is TRBD1 (6 bases). Deletions cut 7 bases from V and 7 bases from J, with 20 bases between. Germline values: CDR1 LNHDA, CDR2 SQIVND (reference sequence). The CDR3 is 16 amino acids. CDR3 coding DNA: TGTGCCAGTAAGGGGAGCTTCGGACAGCGGAATTCACCCCTCCACTTT. Amino acids: CASKGSFGQRNSPLHF.

The chain uses TRBV9 and TRBJ2-1; 8 positions match TRBD2. Germline CDR1 SGDLS, CDR2 YYNGEE. V trimming: 3 bases; J trimming: 14 bases; junction bases outside the gene matches: 13. The CDR3 loop spans 14 amino acids. This chain's CDR3 is CASSEQLSGSGEFF. The CDR3 DNA sequence: TGTGCCAGCAGCGAACAACTAAGCGGGAGTGGGGAGTTCTTC.

The V and J genes are TRBV5-1 and TRBJ1-1; D uncertain. The V and J ends lost 0 bases and 1 base respectively, with 10 bases between them. There are 15 residues in the CDR3. Germline loops: CDR1 SGHRS, CDR2 YFSETQ. CDR3 region: CASSLEPRGNTEAFF. CDR3 nucleotide sequence: TGCGCCAGCAGCTTGGAACCCCGGGGGAACACTGAAGCTTTCTTT.